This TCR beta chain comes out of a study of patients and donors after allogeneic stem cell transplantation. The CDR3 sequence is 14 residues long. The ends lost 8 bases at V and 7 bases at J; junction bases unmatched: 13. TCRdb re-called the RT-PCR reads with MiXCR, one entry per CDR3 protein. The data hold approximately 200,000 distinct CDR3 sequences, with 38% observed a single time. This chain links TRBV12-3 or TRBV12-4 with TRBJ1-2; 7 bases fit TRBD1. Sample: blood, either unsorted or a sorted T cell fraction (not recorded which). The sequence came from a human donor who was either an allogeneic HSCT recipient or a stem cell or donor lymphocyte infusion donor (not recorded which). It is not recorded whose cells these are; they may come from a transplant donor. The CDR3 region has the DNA TGTGCCAGCCTCAACTCGGGGCAGGGGGTTGGCTACACCTTC. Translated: CASLNSGQGVGYTF.